Sequencing of this T cell receptor (beta chain) was carried out in a study of beta chain features in type 1 diabetes (dated by TCRdb to about 2018). For the study in its entirety: No differences in mean age, gender distribution, total cell number or subset yield were found between patients and healthy donors. A total of roughly 100 million sorted cells were examined across all samples, and a strong correlation was observed between cell number per subset and RNA yield. In the study, recently diagnosed type 1 diabetes patients and matched healthy donors were compared on the TCRB repertoires of their sorted circulating CD4+ T cell subsets. Naive and central memory subsets were obtained from all 30 or so donors, but regulatory and stem cell-like memory subsets were isolated from only 8 patients and roughly eight healthy donors.

All of the isolated RNA was reverse transcribed with the High Capacity cDNA Reverse Transcription Kit, so expressed TCRB transcripts were sequenced. Deep immunoSEQ sequencing was performed on naive, central memory and regulatory T cell samples, with an average of roughly 3.5 million total reads per sample. Sorted cells were lysed in RLT buffer, and RNA was extracted using DNase-treated RNeasy Micro or Mini kits according to cell number. Each cell subset was processed separately to prevent cross-contamination, with patient and healthy donor samples processed together. The immunoSEQ multiplex PCR was used to amplify TCRB sequences from cDNA, yielding 87-bp fragments that span the CDR3 region. Sequencing of the amplicons was done on the Illumina HiSeq platform. Per the authors' processing: Synthetic template baselines were used to correct PCR bias computationally, reads within Hamming distance 2 were collapsed together, and singletons that could not be merged were discarded. By aligning reads against IMGT, V, D and J genes, CDR3 length, and insertions or deletions at six rearrangement sites were assigned. Within each subset, clonotype counts were normalized to sorted cell number, after which true diversity and Gini coefficients were computed with the tcR R package. Repertoire sharing was quantified using the overlap coefficient calculated on TCRB nucleotide sequences. In its TCRdb copy, this immuneACCESS table keeps in-frame sequences only and misses some clones. Where compared with another copy, unresolved V genes explain less than half of these, and the others have no known cause. That table supplies the V and J calls and clone size; D and trimming were determined from the DNA. The table for this sample lists some 160,000 clones; around 9% of them were counted only once. In total, the top ten clones hold about 0.7% of the sample.

About this clone itself: This clone's antigen is unknown. Base qualities are not recorded, but no much larger clone differs from it by a single base.

Each donor gave one peripheral blood draw, averaging approximately 0.12 L, which was collected into heparinised tubes. Using a panel that included CD45RO, CCR7, CD25, CD127, CD95 and CD27, naive, central memory, regulatory and stem cell-like memory CD4+ T cells were sorted on a BD FACSAria II. A purity above 98% was achieved for all sorted populations. PBMCs were separated immediately by Lymphoprep density gradient centrifugation and were stained directly, without being cultured. Samples were stained and sorted in pairs, with one healthy donor and one patient per experiment, so that batch effects were minimized. The full study reports these points: Naive, central memory and regulatory TCRB repertoires appeared to be more alike among patients than among healthy donors. Because cDNA was sequenced instead of genomic DNA, highly expressing activated cells could be over-represented, though the groups showed no difference in activation or CD3 levels. At VDJ recombination sites, patients with type 1 diabetes made fewer insertions and deleted more nucleotides, a pattern implying thymic rearrangement abnormalities. Shorter templates might have been favored by PCR, but patient and control samples were amplified and corrected together, so both groups would have been affected equally by any skew. In all four CD4+ subsets, TCRB CDR3 length was moderately but significantly shorter in type 1 diabetes patients. Because small numbers of individuals were included in the HLA sub-analyses, any influence of HLA type on TCRB rearrangement was left unresolved.

The CDR3, from cysteine to phenylalanine, totals 13 residues. Only the CDR3 portion is preserved as DNA: 39 bases, with reading frame beginning at the first base. As encoded in the germline V gene (reference sequence), CDR1 is GTSNPN while CDR2 is SVGIG. Trimming removed 5 bases from V and 10 bases from J, leaving 17 bases between the germline ends. This clonotype was obtained from a woman in her twenties or thirties with type 1 diabetes. The chain was built from TRBV30 and TRBJ1-4; matching of 6 bases hints at TRBD1 as the D gene. The material sequenced was central memory CD4+ T cells from blood. CDR3 reads: CAWDQGGKGKLFF. Here is the DNA: TGTGCCTGGGATCAAGGGGGAAAGGGAAAACTGTTTTTT.